One and the same sample provided the 10 T cell receptor beta chains below, sequenced in a study of cytomegalovirus exposure and HLA in healthy donors. The PCR contained 60 Vbeta and 13 Jbeta primers. Sequencing was performed with immunoSEQ multiplex PCR; in TCRdb, only in-frame clones are kept and a portion is missing. The data contain over 150,000 clones, roughly 76% of them singletons. Material: PBMCs. These receptors came from a man between 60 and 75 years old in good health and CMV-seronegative.

The rearrangement uses TRBV5-5 and TRBJ2-1; 9 bases align to TRBD1. Germline trimming cut 4 bases from V and 4 bases from J; bases unmatched to any gene: 6. CDR1 is SGHKS, CDR2 YYEKEE, per germline (reference sequence). This CDR3 is 15 amino acids long. The CDR3 bases are TGTGCCAGCAGCGATGGGACAGGGAGGTACAATGAGCAGTTCTTC. This sequence encodes CASSDGTGRYNEQFF.

The V gene is TRBV27, the J gene TRBJ2-7; D is unresolved. Per germline, CDR1 MNHEY and CDR2 SMNVEV (reference sequence). The CDR3 runs 13 residues. The V gene lost 3 bases and the J gene lost 3 bases, with 9 bases spanning the gap. The CDR3 protein is CASSFGSNYEQYF. The CDR3 region has the DNA TGTGCCAGCAGTTTTGGCAGTAACTACGAGCAGTACTTC.

The rearrangement uses TRBV5-1 and TRBJ2-3; D is unresolved. Per the germline V gene, CDR1 is SGHRS and CDR2 is YFSETQ. CDR3 size: 13 residues. V was trimmed by 4 bases and J by 4 bases, leaving 10 bases between them. The CDR3 sequence is CASSRQEADTQYF. DNA of the CDR3: TGCGCCAGCAGCCGCCAAGAGGCAGATACGCAGTATTTT.

This clone was detected a few times. The V call is TRBV4-3, the J call TRBJ1-6; possible D gene TRBD1, 5 bases. V was cut by 0 bases and J by 6 bases, with 18 bases left in between. CDR3 size: 18 residues. CDR1 is LGHNA, CDR2 YSLEER, per germline. DNA for the CDR3: TGCGCCAGCAGCCAAGATCTGCGGGGCCGGGTCCCTAATTCACCCCTCCACTTT. It is translated as CASSQDLRGRVPNSPLHF.

The chain is built from TRBV29-1 and TRBJ2-2, with TRBD1 as a possible D gene (5 bases). The CDR3 extends over 16 amino acids. The V end was cut by 2 bases, the J end by 1 base, with 14 bases between. The V gene's germline CDR1 is SQVTM and CDR2 ANQGSEA. This chain's CDR3 is CSVEWWTPRNTGELFF. DNA for the CDR3: TGCAGCGTTGAATGGTGGACACCGAGGAACACCGGGGAGCTGTTTTTT.

The gene calls are TRBV5-1 and TRBJ2-1; 9 bases are shared with TRBD2. The germline V gene has CDR1 SGHRS and CDR2 YFSETQ. The CDR3 has 13 amino acids. After removal of 5 bases from V and 5 bases from J, the junction contained 2 bases not matched to a gene. CDR3 loop: CASRLAGNNEQFF. DNA for the CDR3: TGCGCCAGCAGGCTAGCGGGGAACAATGAGCAGTTCTTC.

The chain carries TRBV7-2 and TRBJ1-2; no clear D. V was trimmed by 1 base and J by 9 bases, leaving 9 bases between them. The CDR3 is 12 residues long. The germline V gene encodes CDR1 SGHTA and CDR2 FQGNSA. The CDR3: CASSLVFSRYTF. The CDR3 DNA reads TGTGCCAGCAGCTTAGTGTTCTCCCGCTACACCTTC.

V is TRBV7-9 and J is TRBJ1-2; possible D gene TRBD1, 5 bases. V lost 5 bases and J 4 bases, leaving 17 bases between the germline ends. The CDR3 is made up of 15 amino acids. The germline gives CDR1 SEHNR, CDR2 FQNEAQ (reference sequence). CDR3 loop: CASSKTAILGYGYTF. The CDR3 coding sequence is TGTGCCAGCAGCAAGACAGCAATTTTAGGCTATGGCTACACCTTC.

The gene calls are TRBV5-4 and TRBJ1-4; 8 bases map to TRBD1. Trimming took 4 bases from V and 5 from J; bases not matched to a gene: 4. Germline lookup yields CDR1 SGHNT and CDR2 YYREEE (reference sequence). The CDR3 has 14 amino acids. DNA for the CDR3: TGTGCCAGCAGCCTGGCAGGGGGCAATGAAAAACTGTTTTTT. The encoded protein is CASSLAGGNEKLFF.

V is TRBV25-1 and J is TRBJ1-4; 7 nucleotides line up with TRBD1. From germline, CDR1 is MGHDK and CDR2 SYGVNS. The CDR3 length is 15 residues. The J segment lost 4 bases and the V segment lost 4 bases, leaving 6 bases of the junction unmatched. DNA of the CDR3: TGTGCCAGCAGTGCAAGACAGGGATTTAATGAAAAACTGTTTTTT. It specifies CASSARQGFNEKLFF.